This T cell receptor (beta chain) was identified in a study of T cells expressing NK-cell markers. For each CDR3 protein, TCRdb gives one entry from its re-call of the 5' RACE reads, without DNA. In total, the table holds 150,000 to 180,000 distinct CDR3 sequences. The CDR3 is made up of 14 amino acids. The germline CDR1 and CDR2 sequences are MGHRA and YSYEKL. This chain joins TRBV4-1 and TRBJ2-1; TCRdb outputs TRBD2, but without DNA this stays unchecked. Sequencing input: blood T cells: a sorted CD56 or NKG2C T cell subset, CD4+ or CD8+ T cells, or bulk PBMC T cells (not recorded which). The TCR was taken from a woman aged 50 to 60 in good health. The CDR3 spells CASSQYDGGGMQFF.